What follows are 20 T cell receptor beta chains derived from one specimen sequenced in a study of blood T cell repertoires in COVID-19. This table comes from immunoSEQ multiplex PCR, and its TCRdb copy is limited to in-frame clones, with some not included. Counted here are 100,000 to 150,000 clones, more than 75% occurring once; the ten biggest clones make up 5% to 6%. The specimen was peripheral blood. These receptors all stem from a human donor in a cohort sampled during active COVID-19.

V usage is TRBV25-1 and J usage is TRBJ2-2, with 9 positions matching TRBD2. Germline V gene sequence: CDR1 MGHDK, CDR2 SYGVNS. CDR3 length: 15 amino acids. The V segment lost 4 bases and the J segment 6 bases; nucleotides outside the gene matches: 6. CDR3 sequence (DNA): TGTGCCAGCAGTGTGGGGACTAGCCGCCCCGGGGAGCTGTTTTTT. This encodes CASSVGTSRPGELFF. The full variable domain, its missing parts supplied by reference TRBV25-1 and TRBJ2-2, is EADIYQTPRYLVIGTGKKITLECSQTMGHDKMYWYQQDPGMELHLIHYSYGVNSTEKGDLSSESTVSRIRTEHFPLTLESARPSHTSQYLCASSVGTSRPGELFFGEGSRLTVL.

The chain links TRBV11-3 to TRBJ2-1, with D perhaps matching TRBD2 (7 bases). Trimming cost V 5 bases and J 7 bases, with 18 bases left between them. Germline CDR1 reads SGHNT; CDR2 reads YENEEA. The CDR3 has 15 residues. CDR3 sequence (DNA): TGTGCCAGCAGCACAGGGTTAAGGGGGGGGAATGAGCAGTTCTTC. It translates to CASSTGLRGGNEQFF.

This chain joins TRBV28 and TRBJ2-3; 7 bases line up with TRBD2. After removal of 3 bases from V and 5 bases from J, the junction contained 8 bases not matched to a gene. Germline V gives CDR1 MDHEN, CDR2 SYDVKM. The CDR3 is made up of 15 amino acids. Here the CDR3 DNA reads TGTGCCAGCAGTTTTGGGCTAGCGGACCTAGATACGCAGTATTTT. Translating gives CASSFGLADLDTQYF. Using reference TRBV28 and TRBJ2-3 for the parts outside the CDR3, the full variable domain is DVKVTQSSRYLVKRTGEKVFLECVQDMDHENMFWYRQDPGLGLRLIYFSYDVKMKEKGDIPEGYSVSREKKERFSLILESASTNQTSMYLCASSFGLADLDTQYFGPGTRLTVL.

V usage is TRBV19 and J usage is TRBJ2-6; D unresolved. The CDR3 has 17 amino acids. Trimming pared 7 bases from V and 1 base from J, leaving 17 bases between. Germline CDR1 reads LNHDA; CDR2 reads SQIVND (reference sequence). As DNA, the CDR3 is TGTGCCAGTACCCCCTTCCCGGGTGGTTCTGGGGCCAACGTCCTGACTTTC. Amino acid sequence: CASTPFPGGSGANVLTF. Full variable domain (rest looked up from reference TRBV19 and TRBJ2-6): DGGITQSPKYLFRKEGQNVTLSCEQNLNHDAMYWYRQDPGQGLRLIYYSQIVNDFQKGDIAEGYSVSREKKESFPLTVTSAQKNPTAFYLCASTPFPGGSGANVLTFGAGSRLTVL.

The V call is TRBV28, the J call TRBJ2-7; D gene uncertain. The CDR3 length is 15 residues. Germline V gene sequence: CDR1 MDHEN, CDR2 SYDVKM. The V gene lost 5 bases and the J gene lost 0 bases, with 14 bases spanning the gap. The CDR3 nucleotides are TGTGCCAGCAGTACTACCGCCGGGTCCTCCTACGAGCAGTACTTC. Protein product: CASSTTAGSSYEQYF.

The J gene is TRBJ1-6, the V gene TRBV9; 7 bases fit TRBD1. The V gene's germline CDR1 is SGDLS and CDR2 YYNGEE. The CDR3 extends over 16 amino acids. Trimming at V came to 0 bases and at J to 10 bases, leaving 10 bases not matched to a gene. The CDR3 DNA reads as TGTGCCAGCAGCGTAGATGAGGGGGCGCGGGGATCACCCCTCCACTTT. Its protein product is CASSVDEGARGSPLHF. Full variable domain (outside the CDR3, taken from reference TRBV9 and TRBJ1-6): DSGVTQTPKHLITATGQRVTLRCSPRSGDLSVYWYQQSLDQGLQFLIQYYNGEERAKGNILERFSAQQFPDLHSELNLSSLELGDSALYFCASSVDEGARGSPLHFGNGTRLTVT.

CDR3 DNA: TGCAGCCCCGACAGGGTCGGAGATACGCAGTATTTT. Amino acids: CSPDRVGDTQYF. The rearrangement joins TRBV29-1 to TRBJ2-3; 7 bases match TRBD1. CDR3 length equals 12 residues. Germline CDR1 SQVTM, CDR2 ANQGSEA. J was trimmed by 5 bases and V by 8 bases; bases with no gene match: 7.

The chain is built from TRBV3-1 (or the pseudogene TRBV3-2) and TRBJ2-3; TRBD2 matches at 10 bases. CDR1 and CDR2 from the germline V gene are LGHDT and YNNKEL (reference sequence). The junction had 6 bases not matched to a gene; V was cut back by 1 base and J by 5 bases. The CDR3 has 16 residues. CDR3 coding DNA: TGTGCCAGCAGCCAAGCCCGACTAGCGGGTGAAGATACGCAGTATTTT. Its protein product is CASSQARLAGEDTQYF.

This chain links TRBV7-8 with TRBJ2-1, with TRBD2 matching over 7 bases. This CDR3 is built from 15 residues. The germline CDR1 and CDR2 sequences are SGHVS and FQNEAQ. Trimming cost V 1 base and J 3 bases; bases outside gene matches: 3. Written as DNA, the CDR3 is TGTGCCAGCAGCTTAGGACTAGCTTACTACAATGAGCAGTTCTTC. As protein: CASSLGLAYYNEQFF.

This chain uses TRBV28 with TRBJ2-5; TRBD2 matches 9 bases. Trimming removed 2 bases from V and 2 bases from J; junction bases left unmatched: 6. This CDR3 has 16 residues. Germline V lookup: CDR1 MDHEN, CDR2 SYDVKM. CDR3 sequence reads: CASSLSVAGGQETQYF. Here the CDR3 DNA reads TGTGCCAGCAGTTTAAGTGTGGCGGGAGGGCAAGAGACCCAGTACTTC.

The chain carries TRBV19 and TRBJ2-1; D gene unclear. Germline lookup yields CDR1 LNHDA and CDR2 SQIVND (reference sequence). CDR3 length: 14 amino acids. Trimming left V 3 bases short and J 3 bases short, with 9 bases between. The CDR3 region is CASSIGAVYNEQFF. In nucleotides, the CDR3 is TGTGCCAGTAGTATCGGTGCCGTCTACAATGAGCAGTTCTTC.

This chain connects TRBV7-9 to TRBJ1-1, with D hard to call. The CDR3 totals 10 residues. Trimming took off 5 bases at V and 9 bases at J, with 7 bases between the two ends. Germline lookup yields CDR1 SEHNR and CDR2 FQNEAQ (reference sequence). The CDR3 reads CASSRLQAFF. In nucleotides, the CDR3 is TGTGCCAGCAGCCGACTCCAAGCTTTCTTT.

The chain is built from TRBV7-8 and TRBJ2-3; 7 bases are a match to TRBD2. The trim removed 1 base at V and 5 bases at J, leaving 9 bases unmatched. Germline V CDR1 and CDR2: SGHVS, FQNEAQ. The CDR3 extends over 16 amino acids. CDR3 in DNA: TGTGCCAGCAGCTTAGGTGGCGGGAGAGCAGGAGATACGCAGTATTTT. Its translation: CASSLGGGRAGDTQYF.

The CDR3 nucleotides read TGTGCCAGCAGTTCTGGGGGCTGGGAAGCTTTCTTT. This sequence encodes CASSSGGWEAFF. The V gene is TRBV27, the J gene TRBJ1-1, with D perhaps TRBD1 (6 bases). CDR3 length: 12 amino acids. With 4 bases removed from V and 8 bases from J, the gap between germline ends came to 11 bases. Germline V gene lookup returns CDR1 MNHEY and CDR2 SMNVEV (reference sequence).

The V and J genes are TRBV3-1 (or the pseudogene TRBV3-2) and TRBJ2-3; D ambiguous. Germline CDR1 reads LGHDT; CDR2 reads YNNKEL (reference sequence). CDR3 size: 13 residues. Trimming took 1 base from V and 1 from J, leaving 3 bases between them. The chain's CDR3 is CASSQGGTDTQYF. Here the CDR3 DNA reads TGTGCCAGCAGCCAAGGAGGCACAGATACGCAGTATTTT.

The V call is TRBV28, the J call TRBJ2-7, with a possible D match to TRBD2 (6 bases). Germline assignment: CDR1 MDHEN and CDR2 SYDVKM. The CDR3 extends over 15 amino acids. The V end lost 6 bases, the J end lost 0 bases, and 15 bases lay between the germline ends. In nucleotides, the CDR3 is TGTGCCAGCAGAATCGGGACTCCGAGCTCCTACGAGCAGTACTTC. Its protein product is CASRIGTPSSYEQYF.

This chain uses TRBV4-3 with TRBJ2-1, with TRBD2 matching over 7 bases. Germline CDR1 is LGHNA and CDR2 is YSLEER. V dropped 4 bases and J dropped 3; count of bases not matched to a gene: 9. The CDR3 is 16 residues long. Here the CDR3 reads CASSPGAGAGYNEQFF. CDR3 bases: TGCGCCAGCAGCCCCGGGGCGGGAGCCGGCTACAATGAGCAGTTCTTC.

V usage is TRBV6-5 and J usage is TRBJ2-2; maybe TRBD1 (6 bases). V lost 2 bases to trimming and J lost 2 bases, with 6 bases between them. The CDR3 has 14 amino acids. Germline V gene lookup returns CDR1 MNHEY and CDR2 SVGAGI. The CDR3 reads CASSYGGNTGELFF. DNA for the CDR3: TGTGCCAGCAGTTACGGGGGCAACACCGGGGAGCTGTTTTTT.

V usage is TRBV19 and J usage is TRBJ2-1; 8 bases are a match to TRBD1. Germline CDR1 LNHDA, CDR2 SQIVND (reference sequence). V dropped 7 bases and J dropped 9; count of bases not matched to a gene: 11. The CDR3 contains 14 residues. Written as DNA, the CDR3 is TGTGCCAGTACCACTACAGGGGGTCAGGGTGAGCAGTTCTTC. Its protein product is CASTTTGGQGEQFF.

V and J are TRBV30 and TRBJ1-5; no firm D call. Germline CDR1 is GTSNPN and CDR2 is SVGIG (reference sequence). V lost 0 bases to trimming and J lost 1 base, with 4 bases between them. CDR3 length: 13 amino acids. CDR3 sequence (DNA): TGTGCCTGGAGTGTACAAAGCAATCAGCCCCAGCATTTT. Translating it yields CAWSVQSNQPQHF.